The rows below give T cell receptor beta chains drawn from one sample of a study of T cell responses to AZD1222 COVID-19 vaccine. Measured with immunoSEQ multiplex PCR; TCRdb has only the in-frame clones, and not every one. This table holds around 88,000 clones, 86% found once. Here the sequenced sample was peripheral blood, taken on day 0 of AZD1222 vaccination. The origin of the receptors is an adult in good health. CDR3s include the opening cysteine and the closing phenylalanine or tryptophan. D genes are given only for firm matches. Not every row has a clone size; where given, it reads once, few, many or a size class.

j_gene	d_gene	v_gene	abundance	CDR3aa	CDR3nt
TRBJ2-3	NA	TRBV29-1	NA	CSVEAGTSRRTDTQYF	TGCAGCGTTGAGGCTGGCACTTCCCGCCGCACAGATACGCAGTATTTT
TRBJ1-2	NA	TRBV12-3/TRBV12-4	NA	CASSWRGGYTF	TGTGCCAGCAGTTGGCGGGGTGGCTACACCTTC
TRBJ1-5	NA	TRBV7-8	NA	CASSPGRDQPQHF	TGTGCCAGCAGCCCCGGTAGGGATCAGCCCCAGCATTTT
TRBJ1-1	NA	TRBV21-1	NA	CASSTCLTGSMNTEAFF	TGTGCCAGCAGCACCTGCCTGACAGGCTCCATGAACACTGAAGCTTTCTTT
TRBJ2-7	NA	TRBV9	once	CASSSGQSGEQYF	TGTGCCAGCAGCTCCGGACAGTCCGGGGAGCAGTACTTC
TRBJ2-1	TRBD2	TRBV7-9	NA	CASSQLAGGPNEQFF	TGTGCCAGCAGCCAACTAGCGGGAGGGCCGAATGAGCAGTTCTTC
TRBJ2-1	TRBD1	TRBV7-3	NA	CASSLAGTGGLNEQFF	TGTGCCAGCAGCCTAGCCGGGACAGGGGGCTTGAATGAGCAGTTCTTC
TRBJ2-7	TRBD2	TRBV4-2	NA	CASSQYSLAGVVYEQYF	TGTGCCAGCAGCCAATACTCTCTAGCGGGAGTGGTCTACGAGCAGTACTTC
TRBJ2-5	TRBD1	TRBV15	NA	CATSRDPGRGKKETQYF	TGTGCCACCAGCAGAGATCCGGGCAGGGGGAAGAAAGAGACCCAGTACTTC
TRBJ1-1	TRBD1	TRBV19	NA	CASSARQGPLNTEAFF	TGTGCCAGTAGTGCAAGACAGGGGCCCCTGAACACTGAAGCTTTCTTT
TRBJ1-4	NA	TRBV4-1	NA	CASSLTQEQINEKLFF	TGCGCCAGCAGCCTCACCCAGGAACAGATTAATGAAAAACTGTTTTTT
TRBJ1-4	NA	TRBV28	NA	CASSRAGLGEKLFF	TGTGCCAGCAGCCGGGCAGGGTTAGGCGAAAAACTGTTTTTT
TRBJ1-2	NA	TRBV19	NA	CASSLNYGYTF	TGTGCCAGTAGTCTAAACTATGGCTACACCTTC
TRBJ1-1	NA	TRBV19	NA	CASRTGTTNTEAFF	TGTGCCAGTAGAACTGGGACAACTAACACTGAAGCTTTCTTT
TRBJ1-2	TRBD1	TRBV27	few	CASSSLNLGQGDYGYTF	TGTGCCAGCAGTTCCCTAAATCTTGGACAGGGTGACTATGGCTACACCTTC
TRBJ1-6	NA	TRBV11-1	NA	CASSSSGDSPLHF	TGTGCCAGCAGCTCCTCAGGGGATTCACCCCTCCACTTT